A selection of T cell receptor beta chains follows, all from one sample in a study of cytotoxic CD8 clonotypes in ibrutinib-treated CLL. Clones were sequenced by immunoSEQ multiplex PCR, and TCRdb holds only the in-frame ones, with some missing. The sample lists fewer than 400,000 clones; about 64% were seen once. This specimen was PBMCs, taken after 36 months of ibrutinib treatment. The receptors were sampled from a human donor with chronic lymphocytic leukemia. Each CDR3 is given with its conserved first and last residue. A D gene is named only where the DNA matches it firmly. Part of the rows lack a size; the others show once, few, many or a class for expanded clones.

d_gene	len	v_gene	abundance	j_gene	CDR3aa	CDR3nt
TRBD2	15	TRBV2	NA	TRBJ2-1	CASRLAGGRYNEQFF	TGTGCCAGCAGGTTAGCGGGAGGCCGTTACAATGAGCAGTTCTTC
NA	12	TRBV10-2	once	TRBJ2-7	CASSEFGDEQYF	TGCGCCAGCAGTGAGTTCGGGGACGAGCAGTACTTC
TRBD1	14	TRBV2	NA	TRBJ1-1	CASMRDRVNTEAFF	TGTGCCAGCATGAGGGACAGGGTGAACACTGAAGCTTTCTTT
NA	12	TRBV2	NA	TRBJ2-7	CASSTFTYEQYF	TGTGCCAGCAGTACCTTTACCTACGAGCAGTACTTC
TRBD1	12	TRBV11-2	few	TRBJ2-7	CASSFDRDEQYF	TGTGCCAGCAGCTTCGACAGGGACGAGCAGTACTTC
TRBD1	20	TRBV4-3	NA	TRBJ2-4	CASSQRAGTGVYGAKNIQYF	TGCGCCAGCAGCCAACGAGCCGGGACAGGGGTCTATGGGGCCAAAAACATTCAGTACTTC
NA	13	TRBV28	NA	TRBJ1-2	CASSLVANYGYTF	TGTGCCAGCAGTTTAGTAGCTAACTATGGCTACACCTTC
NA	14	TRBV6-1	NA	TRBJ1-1	CASSDLSPNTEAFF	TGTGCCAGCAGTGATTTATCCCCGAACACTGAAGCTTTCTTT
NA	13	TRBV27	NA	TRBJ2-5	CASSLRGGATQYF	TGTGCCAGCAGTTTAAGGGGGGGGGCAACCCAGTACTTC
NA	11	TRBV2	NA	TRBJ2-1	CASKGKGEQFF	TGTGCCAGCAAAGGGAAAGGTGAGCAGTTCTTC
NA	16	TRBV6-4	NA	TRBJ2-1	CASSRWGGSSYNEQFF	TGTGCCAGCAGCCGATGGGGCGGTAGCTCCTACAATGAGCAGTTCTTC
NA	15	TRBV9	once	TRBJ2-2	CASSVVWTTPGELFF	TGTGCCAGCAGCGTAGTTTGGACTACCCCCGGGGAGCTGTTTTTT
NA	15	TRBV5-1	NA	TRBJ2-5	CASSPLAVLQETQYF	TGCGCCAGCAGCCCGCTTGCAGTGCTCCAAGAGACCCAGTACTTC
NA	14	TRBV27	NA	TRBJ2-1	CASSLTVGYNEQFF	TGTGCCAGCAGCCTTACGGTAGGGTACAATGAGCAGTTCTTC
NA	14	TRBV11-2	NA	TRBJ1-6	CASSRNWVGSPLHF	TGTGCCAGCAGCCGCAATTGGGTGGGTTCACCCCTCCACTTT
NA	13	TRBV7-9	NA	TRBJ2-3	CASSFQGADTQYF	TGTGCCAGCAGCTTCCAGGGCGCAGATACGCAGTATTTT
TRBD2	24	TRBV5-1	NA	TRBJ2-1	CASSWGTGAAGLAGGPSSYNEQFF	TGCGCCAGCAGCTGGGGGACGGGGGCCGCCGGACTAGCGGGAGGGCCGAGCTCCTACAATGAGCAGTTCTTC
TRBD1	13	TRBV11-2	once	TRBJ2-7	CASSFDRGREQYF	TGTGCCAGCAGCTTTGACAGGGGCCGCGAGCAGTACTTC
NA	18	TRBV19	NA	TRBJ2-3	CASSIRVLPRLSTDTQYF	TGTGCCAGTAGTATAAGGGTCCTACCGCGTCTCTCCACAGATACGCAGTATTTT
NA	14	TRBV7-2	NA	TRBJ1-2	CASSYDRDNYGYTF	TGTGCCAGCAGCTATGACCGGGACAACTATGGCTACACCTTC
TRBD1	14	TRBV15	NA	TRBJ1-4	CAAGRQGPGEKLFF	TGTGCCGCCGGGAGACAGGGCCCGGGTGAAAAACTGTTTTTT
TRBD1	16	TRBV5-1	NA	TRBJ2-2	CASRSSGTGGTGELFF	TGCGCCAGCCGAAGCTCCGGGACAGGGGGAACCGGGGAGCTGTTTTTT
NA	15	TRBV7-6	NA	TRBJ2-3	CASSFAGNSGDTQYF	TGTGCCAGCAGCTTCGCGGGGAACAGTGGGGATACGCAGTATTTT
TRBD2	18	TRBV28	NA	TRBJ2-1	CASSYPFAELAGGYEQFF	TGTGCCAGCAGTTATCCCTTCGCAGAACTAGCGGGAGGGTATGAGCAGTTCTTC
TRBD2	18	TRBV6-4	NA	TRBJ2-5	CASSEPLPGLTTKETQYF	TGTGCCAGCAGTGAGCCTCTTCCGGGACTAACCACTAAGGAGACCCAGTACTTC
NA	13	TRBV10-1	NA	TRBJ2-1	CASSETHYNEQFF	TGCGCCAGCAGTGAGACTCACTACAATGAGCAGTTCTTC
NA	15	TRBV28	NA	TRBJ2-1	CASSRSGHFYNEQFF	TGTGCCAGCAGTCGTAGCGGTCATTTCTACAATGAGCAGTTCTTC
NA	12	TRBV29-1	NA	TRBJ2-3	CSVLEGTDTQYF	TGCAGCGTACTAGAGGGGACAGATACGCAGTATTTT